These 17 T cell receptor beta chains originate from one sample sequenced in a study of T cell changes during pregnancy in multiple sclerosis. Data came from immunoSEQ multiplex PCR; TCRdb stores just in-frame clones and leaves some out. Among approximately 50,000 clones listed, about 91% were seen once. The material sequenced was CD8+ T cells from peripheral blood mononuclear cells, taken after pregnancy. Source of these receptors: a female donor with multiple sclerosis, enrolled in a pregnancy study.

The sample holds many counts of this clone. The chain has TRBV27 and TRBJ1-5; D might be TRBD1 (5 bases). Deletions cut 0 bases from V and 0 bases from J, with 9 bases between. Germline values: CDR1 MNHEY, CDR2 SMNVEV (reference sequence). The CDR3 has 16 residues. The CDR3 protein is CASSLSIGASNQPQHF. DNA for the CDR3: TGTGCCAGCAGTTTATCGATTGGGGCTAGCAATCAGCCCCAGCATTTT.

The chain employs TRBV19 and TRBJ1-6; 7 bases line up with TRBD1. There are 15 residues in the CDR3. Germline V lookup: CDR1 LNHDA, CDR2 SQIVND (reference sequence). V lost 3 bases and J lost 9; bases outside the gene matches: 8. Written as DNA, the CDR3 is TGTGCCAGTAGTATTACTAGGGGGCCAAGTTCACCCCTCCACTTT. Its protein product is CASSITRGPSSPLHF.

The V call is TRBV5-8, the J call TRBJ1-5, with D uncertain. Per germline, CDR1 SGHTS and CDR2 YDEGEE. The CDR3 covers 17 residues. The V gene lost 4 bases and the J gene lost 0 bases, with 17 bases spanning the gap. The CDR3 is CASSSVIGSYSNQPQHF. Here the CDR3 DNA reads TGTGCCAGCAGCAGCGTAATTGGATCTTATAGCAATCAGCCCCAGCATTTT.

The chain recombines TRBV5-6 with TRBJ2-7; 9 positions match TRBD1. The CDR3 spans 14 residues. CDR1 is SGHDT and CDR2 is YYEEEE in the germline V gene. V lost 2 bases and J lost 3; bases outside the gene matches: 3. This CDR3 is CASSLSTGGYEQYF. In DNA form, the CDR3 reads TGTGCCAGCAGCTTATCGACAGGGGGCTACGAGCAGTACTTC.

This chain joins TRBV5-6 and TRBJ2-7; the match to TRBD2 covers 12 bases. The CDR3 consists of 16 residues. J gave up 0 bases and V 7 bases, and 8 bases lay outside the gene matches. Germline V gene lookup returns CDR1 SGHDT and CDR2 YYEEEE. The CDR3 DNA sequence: TGTGCCAGCGGCCGTAGACTAGCGGGGGACTCCTACGAGCAGTACTTC. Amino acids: CASGRRLAGDSYEQYF.

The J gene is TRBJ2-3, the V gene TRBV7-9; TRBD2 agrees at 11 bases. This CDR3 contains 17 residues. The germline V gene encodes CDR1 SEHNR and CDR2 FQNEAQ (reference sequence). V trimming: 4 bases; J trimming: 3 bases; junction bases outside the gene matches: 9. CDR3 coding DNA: TGTGCCAGCAGCTCTCGAGGTCCTAGCGGGGGGACAGATACGCAGTATTTT. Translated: CASSSRGPSGGTDTQYF. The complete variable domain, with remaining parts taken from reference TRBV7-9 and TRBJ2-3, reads DTGVSQNPRHKITKRGQNVTFRCDPISEHNRLYWYRQTLGQGPEFLTYFQNEAQLEKSRLLSDRFSAERPKGSFSTLEIQRTEQGDSAMYLCASSSRGPSGGTDTQYFGPGTRLTVL.

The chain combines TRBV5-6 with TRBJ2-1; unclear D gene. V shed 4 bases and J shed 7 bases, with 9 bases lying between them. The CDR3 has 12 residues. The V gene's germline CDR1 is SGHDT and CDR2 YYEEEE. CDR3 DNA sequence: TGTGCCAGCAGCCTGCAGGTAAATGAGCAGTTCTTC. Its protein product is CASSLQVNEQFF.

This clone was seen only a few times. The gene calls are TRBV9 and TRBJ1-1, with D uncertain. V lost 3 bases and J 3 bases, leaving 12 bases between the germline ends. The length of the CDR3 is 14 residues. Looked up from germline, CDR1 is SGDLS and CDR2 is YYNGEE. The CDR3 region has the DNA TGTGCCAGCAGCGGGATTTCGGGGTACACTGAAGCTTTCTTT. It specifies CASSGISGYTEAFF.

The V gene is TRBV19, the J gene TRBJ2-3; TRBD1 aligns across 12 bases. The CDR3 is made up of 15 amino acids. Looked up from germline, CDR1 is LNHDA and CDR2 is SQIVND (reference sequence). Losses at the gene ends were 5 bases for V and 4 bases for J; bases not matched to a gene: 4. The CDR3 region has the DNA TGTGCCAGTAGTGCCGGGACAGGGGGCGCAGATACGCAGTATTTT. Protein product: CASSAGTGGADTQYF.

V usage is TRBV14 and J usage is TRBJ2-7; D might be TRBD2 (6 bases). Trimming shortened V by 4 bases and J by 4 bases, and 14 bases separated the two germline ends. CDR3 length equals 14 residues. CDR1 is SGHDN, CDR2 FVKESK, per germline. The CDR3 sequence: CASSRVGGGYEQYF. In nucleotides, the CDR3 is TGTGCCAGCAGCCGAGTCGGGGGAGGTTACGAGCAGTACTTC. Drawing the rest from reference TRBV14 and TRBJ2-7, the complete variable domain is EAGVTQFPSHSVIEKGQTVTLRCDPISGHDNLYWYRRVMGKEIKFLLHFVKESKQDESGMPNNRFLAERTGGTYSTLKVQPAELEDSGVYFCASSRVGGGYEQYFGPGTRLTVT.

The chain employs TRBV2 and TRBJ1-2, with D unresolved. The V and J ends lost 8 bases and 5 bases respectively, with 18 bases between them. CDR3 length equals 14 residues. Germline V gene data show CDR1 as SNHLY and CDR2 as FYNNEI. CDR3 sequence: CASGDSDSPYGYTF. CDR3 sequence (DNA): TGTGCCAGCGGAGATTCAGATTCCCCGTATGGCTACACCTTC.

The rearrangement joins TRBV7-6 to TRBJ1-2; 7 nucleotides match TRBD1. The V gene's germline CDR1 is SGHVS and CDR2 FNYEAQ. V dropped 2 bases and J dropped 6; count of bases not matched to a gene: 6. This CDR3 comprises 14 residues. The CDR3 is CASSLNRGDDGYTF. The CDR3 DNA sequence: TGTGCCAGCAGCTTAAACAGGGGTGACGATGGCTACACCTTC.

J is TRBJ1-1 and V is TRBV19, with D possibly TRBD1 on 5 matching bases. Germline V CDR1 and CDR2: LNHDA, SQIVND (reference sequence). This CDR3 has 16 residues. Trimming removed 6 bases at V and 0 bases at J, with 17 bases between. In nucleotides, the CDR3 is TGTGCCAGTAGCCCGAGGGGAGGGGCTGTGAACACTGAAGCTTTCTTT. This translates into CASSPRGGAVNTEAFF.

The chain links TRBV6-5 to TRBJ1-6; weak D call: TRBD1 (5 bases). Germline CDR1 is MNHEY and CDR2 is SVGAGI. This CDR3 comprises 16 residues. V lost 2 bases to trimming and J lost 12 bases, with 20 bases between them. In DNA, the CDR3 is TGTGCCAGCAGTTACGACGGTCAGGGCCCTATTAGACCCCTCCACTTT. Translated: CASSYDGQGPIRPLHF.

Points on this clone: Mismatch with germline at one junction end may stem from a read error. This CDR3 reads CASNVGHKNEKLFF. The CDR3 nucleotides read TGTGCCAGCAACGTAGGACATAAGAATGAAAAACTGTTTTTT. The V gene is TRBV9, the J gene TRBJ1-4; tentatively, D is TRBD1 (5 bases). CDR3 length equals 14 residues. The germline V gene has CDR1 SGDLS and CDR2 YYNGEE.

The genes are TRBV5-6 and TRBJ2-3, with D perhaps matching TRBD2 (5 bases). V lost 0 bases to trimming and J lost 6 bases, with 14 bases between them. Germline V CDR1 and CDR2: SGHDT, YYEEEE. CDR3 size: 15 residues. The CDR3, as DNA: TGTGCCAGCAGCTTGGCAGCGGACCCCTGGGATACGCAGTATTTT. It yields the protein CASSLAADPWDTQYF.

The CDR3 region has the DNA TGCAGCGTTCAGGACAGGCGGAACACCGGGGAGCTGTTTTTT. This encodes CSVQDRRNTGELFF. The chain combines TRBV29-1 with TRBJ2-2; 7 bases fit TRBD1. Trimming at V came to 5 bases and at J to 1 base, leaving 4 bases not matched to a gene. Germline-derived CDR1 and CDR2 are SQVTM and ANQGSEA. This CDR3 comprises 14 residues.